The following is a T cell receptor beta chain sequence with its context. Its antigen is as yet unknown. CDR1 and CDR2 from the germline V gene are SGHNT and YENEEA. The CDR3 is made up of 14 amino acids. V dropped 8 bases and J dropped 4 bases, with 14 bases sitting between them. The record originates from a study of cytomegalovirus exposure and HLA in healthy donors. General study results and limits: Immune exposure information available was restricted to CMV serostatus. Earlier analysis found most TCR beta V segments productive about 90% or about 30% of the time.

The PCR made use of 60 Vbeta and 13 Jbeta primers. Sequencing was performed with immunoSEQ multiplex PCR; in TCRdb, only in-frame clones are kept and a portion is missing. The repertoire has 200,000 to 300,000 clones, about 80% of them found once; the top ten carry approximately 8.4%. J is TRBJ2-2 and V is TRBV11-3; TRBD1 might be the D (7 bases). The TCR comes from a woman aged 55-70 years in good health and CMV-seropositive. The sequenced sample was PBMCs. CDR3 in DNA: TGTGCCAGCTCCGGACAGGAGGGCACCGGGGAGCTGTTTTTT. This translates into CASSGQEGTGELFF.